These 20 T cell receptor beta chains were sequenced from one sample in a study of T cell responses to AZD1222 COVID-19 vaccine (dated by TCRdb to about 2021). Library preparation employed the immunoSEQ multiplex PCR assay. Sourced from immuneACCESS, this table was stored by TCRdb with only in-frame sequences that have V and J called. A share of the clones is absent; for the studies checked, an unresolved V gene accounts for under half, and the remainder has no known explanation. The sample records under 90,000 clones, approximately 85% of which are singletons. The ten largest clones take up less than 11% of the sample. This specimen's time point label, per the study, means: about 28 days (+/-7) after the second vaccine dose. The source was peripheral blood, collected 28 days after the second AZD1222 dose. The receptors were sampled from an adult who received the AZD1222 COVID-19 vaccine.

CDR3 sequence: CASSGPQRGGNTDTQYF. CDR3 bases: TGTGCCAGCAGTGGCCCCCAGCGGGGGGGAAACACAGATACGCAGTATTTT. The gene calls are TRBV28 and TRBJ2-3; 10 positions agree with TRBD2. The germline V gene encodes CDR1 MDHEN and CDR2 SYDVKM. J gave up 2 bases and V 5 bases, and 10 bases lay outside the gene matches. This CDR3 comprises 17 residues.

Note on this clone: A junction end diverges from the germline sequence, so it may reflect a read error. The chain employs TRBV7-7 and TRBJ2-5; 8 bases line up with TRBD1. Germline CDR1 is SSHAT and CDR2 is FNYEAQ (reference sequence). This CDR3 is built from 15 residues. CDR3 bases: TGTGCTAGCAGCATGGCAGGGGGCACGGGAGAGACCCAGTACTTC. Translation: CASSMAGGTGETQYF.

There are a few counts of this clone. The chain couples TRBV6-5 to TRBJ2-7; 8 bases are a match to TRBD1. Looked up from germline, CDR1 is MNHEY and CDR2 is SVGAGI. V lost 6 bases, J lost 3 bases, and 7 bases stayed unmatched. This CDR3 has 14 residues. The CDR3 region has the DNA TGTGCCAGCAGAAGGGGACAGGCCAGCTACGAGCAGTACTTC. Translating it yields CASRRGQASYEQYF.

The V gene is TRBV10-3, the J gene TRBJ1-3; D perhaps matches TRBD1 (6 bases). The CDR3 is 14 amino acids. Trimming took 6 bases from V and 2 from J, leaving 11 bases between them. Germline V gene data show CDR1 as ENHRY and CDR2 as SYGVKD. DNA of the CDR3: TGTGCCATCAGGCAGGGGCTCGCTGGAAACACCATATATTTT. As protein: CAIRQGLAGNTIYF.

The chain uses TRBV6-5 and TRBJ1-6; tentatively, D is TRBD1 (5 bases). Germline V gene data show CDR1 as MNHEY and CDR2 as SVGAGI. The CDR3 runs 15 residues. Trimming took 4 bases from V and 2 from J, leaving 9 bases between them. CDR3 protein: CASSSTGPYNSPLHF. The CDR3 DNA is TGTGCCAGCAGTTCTACGGGACCCTATAATTCACCCCTCCACTTT.

This clone was counted only a few times. The chain has TRBV2 and TRBJ2-7; unclear D gene. The CDR3 has 14 residues. The ends were cut back, 5 bases at V and 0 bases at J, with 11 bases in the middle. Germline V lookup: CDR1 SNHLY, CDR2 FYNNEI. CDR3 sequence: CASSWSDVSYEQYF. DNA of the CDR3: TGTGCCAGCAGTTGGTCGGACGTCTCCTACGAGCAGTACTTC.

The V gene is TRBV4-1, the J gene TRBJ1-1; D call uncertain. The CDR3 is 16 amino acids. V was clipped by 1 base and J by 0 bases, with 12 bases between them. Germline CDR1 reads MGHRA; CDR2 reads YSYEKL. DNA for the CDR3: TGCGCCAGCAGCCAAGCGGGCGGATTATTGAACACTGAAGCTTTCTTT. Protein product: CASSQAGGLLNTEAFF.

This chain uses TRBV5-4 with TRBJ1-1; TRBD1 aligns across 7 bases. The CDR3 loop spans 14 amino acids. After removal of 2 bases from V and 1 base from J, the junction contained 2 bases not matched to a gene. CDR1 is SGHNT, CDR2 YYREEE, per germline (reference sequence). CDR3 sequence reads: CASSLGGKNTEAFF. Written as DNA, the CDR3 is TGTGCCAGCAGCTTAGGGGGCAAGAACACTGAAGCTTTCTTT.

To note about this clone: Other DNA sequences from this sample encode an identical CDR3 as well. The genes are TRBV3-1 (or the pseudogene TRBV3-2) and TRBJ1-1, with 7 bases matching TRBD1. The V and J ends lost 4 bases and 5 bases, in that order; junction bases with no gene match: 4. CDR3 length: 13 amino acids. Germline V lookup: CDR1 LGHDT, CDR2 YNNKEL (reference sequence). CDR3 in DNA: TGTGCCAGCAGCCCAGGGGGGGGTACTGAAGCTTTCTTT. Translating gives CASSPGGGTEAFF.

J is TRBJ2-5 and V is TRBV5-4, with 9 bases matching TRBD2. V lost 5 bases to trimming and J lost 4 bases; unmatched junction nucleotides: 3. The CDR3 loop spans 13 amino acids. The V gene's germline CDR1 is SGHNT and CDR2 YYREEE (reference sequence). CDR3 protein: CASSPRGGETQYF. Written as DNA, the CDR3 is TGTGCCAGCAGTCCGCGGGGGGGAGAGACCCAGTACTTC.

The chain has TRBV28 and TRBJ1-2; 12 bases fit TRBD1. Germline values: CDR1 MDHEN, CDR2 SYDVKM. The CDR3 totals 18 residues. V dropped 2 bases and J dropped 4; count of bases not matched to a gene: 11. In DNA form, the CDR3 reads TGTGCCAGCAGTTTAGCTGCGGGACAGGGGGCTGGTGGCTATGGCTACACCTTC. Amino acids: CASSLAAGQGAGGYGYTF.

CDR3 residues: CASSQGTENTQYF. In nucleotides, the CDR3 is TGTGCCAGCAGCCAAGGGACTGAGAATACGCAGTATTTT. The chain couples TRBV3-1 (or the pseudogene TRBV3-2) to TRBJ2-3, with D possibly TRBD2 on 5 matching bases. The germline gives CDR1 LGHDT, CDR2 YNNKEL (reference sequence). The CDR3 totals 13 residues. V was pared by 1 base and J by 7 bases, with 9 bases between.

The chain combines TRBV7-9 with TRBJ2-2; the D is unclear. V lost 1 base and J lost 1, with 7 bases in between. This CDR3 contains 15 residues. Germline V gives CDR1 SEHNR, CDR2 FQNEAQ (reference sequence). The CDR3 nucleotides read TGTGCCAGCAGCTTAGACAGACGGAACACCGGGGAGCTGTTTTTT. This sequence encodes CASSLDRRNTGELFF.

CDR3 sequence: CASSIAAPSSYEQYF. The CDR3 DNA reads as TGTGCCAGTAGTATCGCGGCACCTTCCTCCTACGAGCAGTACTTC. The chain uses TRBV19 and TRBJ2-7; no clear D gene. Germline lookup yields CDR1 LNHDA and CDR2 SQIVND (reference sequence). Trimming took 3 bases from V and 0 from J, leaving 12 bases between them. The CDR3 has 15 residues.

V is TRBV15 and J is TRBJ1-5; weak D call: TRBD1 (5 bases). V lost 2 bases and J 0 bases, leaving 14 bases between the germline ends. Germline V lookup: CDR1 LNHNV, CDR2 YYDKDF (reference sequence). This CDR3 is built from 17 residues. CDR3 residues: CATSRFTGLDSNQPQHF. The CDR3 DNA reads as TGTGCCACCAGCAGATTTACAGGTCTGGATAGCAATCAGCCCCAGCATTTT.

This chain uses TRBV12-5 with TRBJ2-7; D not certain. This CDR3 contains 15 residues. Germline V CDR1 and CDR2: LGHNT, FRNRAP. The germline V and J ends were trimmed by 4 bases and 0 bases, with 13 bases remaining between them. CDR3 nucleotides: TGTGCTAGTGGTTCCCCCCTGGAGAGCTCCTACGAGCAGTACTTC. It is translated as CASGSPLESSYEQYF. The variable domain in full, completed from reference TRBV12-5 and TRBJ2-7, reads DARVTQTPRHKVTEMGQEVTMRCQPILGHNTVFWYRQTMMQGLELLAYFRNRAPLDDSGMPKDRFSAEMPDATLATLKIQPSEPRDSAVYFCASGSPLESSYEQYFGPGTRLTVT.

The chain joins TRBV3-1 (or the pseudogene TRBV3-2) to TRBJ1-5, with a possible D match to TRBD1 (5 bases). Trimming removed 3 bases from V and 5 bases from J, with 5 bases in between. The CDR3 contains 12 residues. Germline values: CDR1 LGHDT, CDR2 YNNKEL (reference sequence). CDR3 residues: CASSQTDQPQHF. The CDR3 DNA reads TGTGCCAGCAGCCAGACAGATCAGCCCCAGCATTTT.

The J gene is TRBJ1-2, the V gene TRBV2, with 11 bases identical to TRBD1. V shed 8 bases, J shed 7 bases, and the junction held 12 bases outside the gene matches. This CDR3 spans 15 amino acids. Germline V CDR1 and CDR2: SNHLY, FYNNEI. The chain's CDR3 is CASPSGTGGFSGYTF. CDR3 coding DNA: TGTGCCAGCCCCTCAGGGACAGGGGGGTTTAGTGGCTACACCTTC.

The chain employs TRBV10-2 and TRBJ1-4; 10 nucleotides line up with TRBD1. The CDR3 is made up of 16 amino acids. Trimming removed 3 bases from V and 15 bases from J; junction bases left unmatched: 16. Germline-derived CDR1 and CDR2 are WSHSY and SAAADI. The CDR3 spells CASSDGADRGRGRVFF. The CDR3 DNA reads TGCGCCAGCAGTGACGGGGCTGACAGGGGGCGCGGGAGGGTGTTTTTT.

The rearrangement uses TRBV5-6 and TRBJ2-4; D may match TRBD1 or TRBD2 (5 bases each). Germline V CDR1 and CDR2: SGHDT, YYEEEE. The length of the CDR3 is 18 residues. Trimming stripped 2 bases from V and 2 bases from J, with 20 bases between. The chain's CDR3 is CASSFVYGDGSTKNIQYF. Written as DNA, the CDR3 is TGTGCCAGCAGCTTCGTTTATGGGGACGGAAGTACCAAAAACATTCAGTACTTC.